This paragraph reports one T cell receptor (beta chain). The sample holds many counts of this clonotype. No cognate antigen has been identified for it. No clone much larger than this one lies a single base away; base qualities are absent. This record comes from a study of breast tumors, draining lymph nodes, adjacent tissues (dated by TCRdb to the mid-2010s). Regarding the study in general: In breast cancer patients, the study compared the TCR beta repertoires of tumor, adjacent nontumor tissue and axillary lymph nodes. In human breast cancer, the study set out to assess how tumor, surrounding tissue and draining lymph node repertoires relate to one another and whether T cells might be exchanged between them.

The CDR3 goes from the cysteine to the phenylalanine over 13 residues. Of all the DNA, just the CDR3 is kept, 39 bases in frame from base 1. The junction carries 9 bases between V and J, which are trimmed by 5 bases and 4 bases respectively. Based on the germline V gene, the CDR1 and CDR2 sequences are SGHNT and YENEEA. Lymph node samples were obtained from the axillary draining lymph nodes of breast cancer patients. Overall results and qualifications from the work: The data were judged consistent with most tumor T cells deriving from the lymph node and then expanding within tumor tissue. Tumor and nontumor tissue repertoires were found to be significantly more similar in luminal-like than in basal-like breast cancer. The study presented the conclusion that tumor T cells originate in lymph nodes as consistent with a hypothesis, not as something directly demonstrated. T-cell repertoire diversity in tumors was found to be lower than in lymph nodes but higher than in nontumor tissue, and preferential V and J gene usage was observed.

Sequencing relied on an Illumina HiSeq 2000. TCR beta chain libraries were generated by multiplex PCR amplification. The amplified TCR beta chain products were analyzed by high-throughput sequencing. Starting from the raw public reads, TCRdb applied fastp trimming at Q25, assembled clones with MiXCR and retained in-frame beta chains. Under each unique CDR3 protein, matching rows form one entry showing the most common genes and DNA. The sample table records around 170,000 distinct CDR3 sequences; 30% to 35% of these occur just once. Clones ranked in the top ten supply roughly 4.3% of the sample. The clonotype was recovered from a female donor with breast cancer. Some clones in this sample may be carry-over from other donors' samples. Sample: axillary lymph node tissue. This chain is built from TRBV11-3 and TRBJ2-1, with TRBD2 as a weak D call on 6 bases. Here is the DNA: TGTGCCAGCAGCCCAGGGAGGTACAATGAGCAGTTCTTC. Translation gives CASSPGRYNEQFF.